The 6 T cell receptor beta chains presented below share a single source sample, sequenced in a study of cytomegalovirus exposure and HLA in healthy donors. The PCR ran on 60 Vbeta and 13 Jbeta primers. Assay: immunoSEQ multiplex PCR; the TCRdb copy retains only in-frame clones and omits some. The profile covers approximately 70,000 clones, with 70% to 85% appearing a single time and 9.5% to 12% taken by the ten largest. The sequenced material came from PBMCs. The source is a human donor in good health.

Only a few counts were recorded for this clone. The V gene is TRBV6-5, the J gene TRBJ2-2, with a weak D call TRBD1 (6 bases). Germline lookup yields CDR1 MNHEY and CDR2 SVGAGI. CDR3 size: 14 residues. The germline V and J ends were trimmed by 5 bases and 2 bases, with 9 bases remaining between them. Written as DNA, the CDR3 is TGTGCCAGCAGTCGGGACATTAACACCGGGGAGCTGTTTTTT. This translates into CASSRDINTGELFF.

The chain carries TRBV30 and TRBJ2-5; 11 bases line up with TRBD2. Germline V gene lookup returns CDR1 GTSNPN and CDR2 SVGIG (reference sequence). Trimming cost V 1 base and J 13 bases; bases outside gene matches: 14. The CDR3 is made up of 15 amino acids. CDR3 in amino acids: CAWSATSGKAVVRYF. CDR3 DNA: TGTGCCTGGAGTGCGACTAGCGGGAAGGCCGTAGTCCGGTACTTC.

Comments on this clone: The same CDR3 can be traced to other DNA sequences in this sample. The V gene is TRBV9, the J gene TRBJ1-4; 8 bases align to TRBD1. This CDR3 has 15 amino acids. Germline CDR1 SGDLS, CDR2 YYNGEE. V dropped 4 bases and J dropped 6; count of bases not matched to a gene: 8. The CDR3 is CASSPRDRGDEKLFF. Here the CDR3 DNA reads TGTGCCAGCAGCCCCCGAGACAGGGGTGATGAAAAACTGTTTTTT.

The CDR3 DNA reads as TGTGCCTGGAGTGTTGGGGGGACTAGCGGGACCCACGAGCAGTACTTC. Translated, it gives CAWSVGGTSGTHEQYF. This chain joins TRBV30 and TRBJ2-5; 13 bases align to TRBD2. The DNA end lines up better with TRBJ2-7; the J call may be wrong. The CDR3 length is 16 residues. Germline CDR1 GTSNPN, CDR2 SVGIG (reference sequence).

The chain carries TRBV11-3 and TRBJ2-5, with 7 positions matching TRBD1. The CDR3 totals 14 residues. The germline gives CDR1 SGHNT, CDR2 YENEEA. V lost 6 bases to trimming and J lost 0 bases; unmatched junction nucleotides: 4. The CDR3 sequence: CASRGQPNQETQYF. DNA for the CDR3: TGTGCCAGCAGGGGACAGCCAAACCAAGAGACCCAGTACTTC.

The rearrangement uses TRBV7-6 and TRBJ1-1, with 9 bases aligning to TRBD1. The germline CDR1 and CDR2 sequences are SGHVS and FNYEAQ. The length of the CDR3 is 14 residues. V was pared by 5 bases and J by 4 bases, with 5 bases of the junction left unmatched. This CDR3 reads CASSPGQGFTEAFF. The CDR3 DNA reads as TGTGCCAGCAGCCCGGGACAGGGTTTCACTGAAGCTTTCTTT.